This TCR beta chain was recovered during a study of cytomegalovirus exposure and HLA in healthy donors. About the research overall: Of the donors genotyped, approximately 430 in all, 75% to 85% fell in the Caucasian-associated ancestry cluster.

Healthy bone marrow donors supplied every sample. Germline CDR1 is SQVTM and CDR2 is ANQGSEA. The CDR3 consists of 12 residues. Trimming left V 3 bases short and J 1 base short, with 7 bases between. Study-wide results and limits: Associated with cytomegalovirus, according to the listing, were 150 to 200 TCR beta chains. Later on, a genetic analysis was performed. It linked a missense variant in DCLRE1C with V- and J-gene trimming of TCR beta.

The PCR ran on 60 Vbeta and 13 Jbeta primers. Profiled with immunoSEQ multiplex PCR; TCRdb holds only in-frame clones, not every one. Altogether 60,000 to 80,000 clones are present, over 50% being singletons, with the ten largest covering around 2.8%. Concerning this clone: The target antigen is unknown.

Source material: PBMCs. The clonotype originates from a man in his thirties or forties in good health and CMV-seronegative. The rearrangement joins TRBV29-1 to TRBJ2-7, with TRBD2 as a possible D gene (5 bases). The CDR3 sequence: CSVERDSYEQYF. The CDR3 region has the DNA TGCAGCGTTGAGAGGGATTCCTACGAGCAGTACTTC.